One sample yielded the 16 T cell receptor beta chains listed below, sequenced in a study of OX40 agonist ivuxolimab in advanced cancers. This table comes from immunoSEQ multiplex PCR, and its TCRdb copy is limited to in-frame clones, with some not included. The table has 100,000 or so clones, about 89% seen once. The sample consisted of CD4+ or CD8+ T cells sorted from blood, taken in a trial of the OX40 agonist ivuxolimab. These receptor sequences come from an adult with an advanced solid tumor such as melanoma, head and neck, liver or kidney cancer.

The J gene is TRBJ2-7, the V gene TRBV28, with a weak D call TRBD1 (6 bases). Germline-derived CDR1 and CDR2 are MDHEN and SYDVKM. V was cut by 3 bases and J by 5 bases, with 14 bases left in between. The CDR3 spans 14 residues. The CDR3: CASSFMGAGNEQYF. DNA for the CDR3: TGTGCCAGCAGTTTCATGGGGGCCGGGAACGAGCAGTACTTC.

The chain links TRBV10-2 to TRBJ2-7; no definite D call. Germline CDR1 WSHSY, CDR2 SAAADI. This CDR3 is built from 12 residues. V lost 10 bases, J lost 5 bases, and 15 bases lay in between. CDR3 coding DNA: TGCGCCACCTCCGCCGGGTTCGACGAGCAGTACTTC. It is translated as CATSAGFDEQYF.

The chain recombines TRBV5-6 with TRBJ1-3; the match to TRBD1 covers 7 bases. V shed 4 bases, J shed 3 bases, and the junction held 7 bases outside the gene matches. The CDR3 is 15 residues long. Germline V gene sequence: CDR1 SGHDT, CDR2 YYEEEE. For the CDR3, the DNA is TGTGCCAGCAGCACGGGATCAGGGGGTGGAAACACCATATATTTT. Encoded protein: CASSTGSGGGNTIYF.

The chain carries TRBV6-6 and TRBJ1-1; tentative D call: TRBD1 (6 bases). Germline CDR1 is MNHNY and CDR2 is SVGAGI (reference sequence). Trimming took 2 bases from V and 0 from J, leaving 7 bases between them. CDR3 length equals 14 residues. CDR3 region: CASSYGTMNTEAFF. The CDR3, as DNA: TGTGCCAGCAGTTACGGGACAATGAACACTGAAGCTTTCTTT.

The CDR3 region is CASSLPGAGNSPLHF. The CDR3 DNA follows: TGCGCCAGCAGCCTGCCGGGGGCGGGTAATTCACCCCTCCACTTT. The chain joins TRBV5-1 to TRBJ1-6, with D perhaps TRBD1 (6 bases). The V gene's germline CDR1 is SGHRS and CDR2 YFSETQ. This CDR3 comprises 15 residues. V was trimmed by 4 bases and J by 6 bases, leaving 14 bases between them.

The chain uses TRBV6-5 and TRBJ2-3; D possibly corresponds to TRBD2 (6 bases). Germline-derived CDR1 and CDR2 are MNHEY and SVGAGI. The V end lost 9 bases, the J end lost 4 bases, and 17 bases lay between the germline ends. The CDR3 covers 14 residues. The CDR3 is CASSPTGVSDTQYF. The CDR3 DNA reads TGTGCCAGTTCCCCGACGGGGGTCTCAGATACGCAGTATTTT.

The chain recombines TRBV27 with TRBJ2-3; D is unclear. The CDR3 totals 11 residues. Germline V gene data show CDR1 as MNHEY and CDR2 as SMNVEV (reference sequence). Trimming left V 5 bases short and J 10 bases short, with 10 bases between. The CDR3 loop reads CASSIGGAQYF. The DNA of the CDR3 is TGTGCCAGCAGTATAGGTGGGGCGCAGTATTTT.

V is TRBV18 and J is TRBJ1-1; no clear D gene. Germline V gene sequence: CDR1 KGHSH, CDR2 LQKENI. The CDR3 contains 14 residues. The ends were cut back, 3 bases at V and 0 bases at J, with 8 bases in the middle. The CDR3 nucleotides are TGTGCCAGCTCACCCGAGTCGGTGAACACTGAAGCTTTCTTT. It yields the protein CASSPESVNTEAFF.

This sequence joins TRBV9 and TRBJ2-7; perhaps TRBD2 as D (7 bases). The CDR3 length is 15 residues. Germline assignment: CDR1 SGDLS and CDR2 YYNGEE. Deletions cut 4 bases from V and 0 bases from J, with 14 bases between. This CDR3 is CASSPGGGSSYEQYF. The CDR3 DNA reads as TGTGCCAGCAGCCCCGGGGGCGGGAGCTCCTACGAGCAGTACTTC.

The V and J genes are TRBV4-1 and TRBJ1-1, with D uncertain. Deletions cut 1 base from V and 8 bases from J, with 5 bases between. Germline CDR1 reads MGHRA; CDR2 reads YSYEKL. The CDR3 consists of 11 residues. As DNA, the CDR3 is TGCGCCAGCAGCCAAGGCCCAGAAGCTTTCTTT. Translating gives CASSQGPEAFF.

The J gene is TRBJ2-1, the V gene TRBV5-1; 7 positions match TRBD2. This CDR3 is built from 16 residues. After removal of 4 bases from V and 0 bases from J, the junction contained 7 bases not matched to a gene. Germline CDR1 reads SGHRS; CDR2 reads YFSETQ. The CDR3 sequence is CASSPTSASSYNEQFF. The CDR3 coding sequence is TGCGCCAGCAGCCCTACTAGCGCGAGCTCCTACAATGAGCAGTTCTTC. The whole variable domain, remainder taken from reference TRBV5-1 and TRBJ2-1, is KAGVTQTPRYLIKTRGQQVTLSCSPISGHRSVSWYQQTPGQGLQFLFEYFSETQRNKGNFPGRFSGRQFSNSRSEMNVSTLELGDSALYLCASSPTSASSYNEQFFGPGTRLTVL.

The chain combines TRBV6-1 with TRBJ1-4; 9 nucleotides match TRBD1. V was clipped by 3 bases and J by 7 bases; unmatched bases: 3. CDR3 length: 14 amino acids. Germline-derived CDR1 and CDR2 are MNHNS and SASEGT. CDR3 in amino acids: CASSELGQGEKLFF. CDR3 coding DNA: TGTGCCAGCAGTGAGTTGGGACAGGGTGAAAAACTGTTTTTT.

This chain joins TRBV30 and TRBJ2-3; 10 bases are a match to TRBD2. Germline V gene lookup returns CDR1 GTSNPN and CDR2 SVGIG (reference sequence). The CDR3 covers 13 residues. Germline trimming cut 7 bases from V and 6 bases from J; bases unmatched to any gene: 7. Written as DNA, the CDR3 is TGTGCCTTACCGGGACTAGCGCCGGATACGCAGTATTTT. Its protein is CALPGLAPDTQYF.

V gene TRBV19 combines with J gene TRBJ2-5; TRBD1 agrees at 7 bases. This CDR3 has 13 amino acids. The germline V gene has CDR1 LNHDA and CDR2 SQIVND (reference sequence). Losses at the gene ends were 6 bases for V and 1 base for J; bases not matched to a gene: 2. CDR3 sequence: CASRRQGQETQYF. DNA of the CDR3: TGTGCCAGTAGGAGACAGGGCCAAGAGACCCAGTACTTC.

The table lists this clone with a count of one. The CDR3 bases are TGTGCCAGCAGCTTGGGACTAGCGGGGGTCGGGTCCCCGTACAATGAGCAGTTCTTC. It yields the protein CASSLGLAGVGSPYNEQFF. The J gene is TRBJ2-1, the V gene TRBV5-4; 12 nucleotides agree with TRBD2. V was clipped by 0 bases and J by 4 bases; unmatched bases: 11. Germline-derived CDR1 and CDR2 are SGHNT and YYREEE (reference sequence). The CDR3 runs to 19 residues.

V gene TRBV29-1 combines with J gene TRBJ2-3; the D gene is possibly TRBD2 (6 bases). Trimming removed 3 bases from V and 2 bases from J, with 15 bases in between. The length of the CDR3 is 15 residues. CDR1 and CDR2 (germline): SQVTM, ANQGSEA. This CDR3 is CSVDGVGRFTDTQYF. The CDR3 DNA is TGCAGCGTTGACGGGGTCGGGAGATTCACAGATACGCAGTATTTT.